This entry is about one T cell receptor (beta chain). The entry originates in a study of shared clonotypes between healthy human individuals. The assay was carried out at the deep level. Generated by immunoSEQ multiplex PCR, the TCRdb table keeps only in-frame clones and is missing some. The sample holds about 490,000 clones, over 60% seen once. The donors were adults (healthy and HIV-negative) with no recent acute infections or vaccinations. Those who donated, Caucasian adults without exception, all lived in Nashville, Tennessee. V shed 8 bases and J shed 6 bases, with 14 bases lying between them. The CDR3 consists of 12 residues. Germline assignment: CDR1 MDHEN and CDR2 SYDVKM.

Material for sequencing was PBMCs. The rearrangement joins TRBV28 to TRBJ2-7; a weak D match, TRBD1 (5 bases). This receptor was obtained from a woman between 40 and 50 years old in good health. Some clones in this sample may be carry-over from other donors' samples. Written as DNA, the CDR3 is TGTGCCAGCTCCCCAGGGCGAGGCGAGCAGTACTTC. Protein product: CASSPGRGEQYF.